The T cell receptor (beta chain) described here comes from a study of T-cell memory formation after mild COVID-19. Details on this clonotype: Antigen unknown.

Points from the study as a whole: Memory from before infection featured some responding clones, which suggests cross-reactive memory joined. Largely, contracting CD4+ clones fell within CM and EM, and contracting CD8+ clones within EMRA. Later expanders leaned toward CD4+, whereas clones contracting from day 15 to 85 were balanced CD4/CD8.

After 5'RACE with constant-segment primers, TCR alpha and TCR beta cDNA libraries carrying sample barcodes and UMIs were obtained. TCRdb reprocessed the 5' RACE reads with MiXCR, giving one entry per CDR3 protein. The table shows just over 200,000 distinct CDR3 sequences, with about 9.2% occurring only once. This TCR came from a man aged 18 to 29 who had mild COVID-19 (a few samples of this study predate the infection). Cell type and time point are not known. Sequencing was done on a sample of PBMCs or a T cell subset sorted from them (not recorded which).

The CDR3 nucleotides read TGTGCCAGCAGCCGGCGGGGCCTAGCGGGGGGCCGGGGAGAGACCCAGTACTTC. Amino acid sequence: CASSRRGLAGGRGETQYF. The chain carries TRBV7-2 and TRBJ2-5, with 11 bases lining up with TRBD2. The CDR3 sequence is 18 residues long. V trimming: 5 bases; J trimming: 4 bases; junction bases outside the gene matches: 15. Germline V gene sequence: CDR1 SGHTA, CDR2 FQGNSA.